This T cell receptor (beta chain) was documented in a study of control samples from healthy donors and cancer patients. The CDR3 has 15 residues. From germline, CDR1 is MNHNY and CDR2 SVGAGI (reference sequence). The V and J ends lost 5 bases and 6 bases respectively, with 17 bases between them. Profiled with immunoSEQ multiplex PCR; TCRdb holds only in-frame clones, not every one. The sample contains tens of thousands of clones, roughly 87% of which appear only once. Sample: PBMCs. This receptor was obtained from a man between 60 and 70 years old with colorectal cancer. The chain recombines TRBV6-6 with TRBJ2-1; TRBD1 might be the D (6 bases). CDR3 amino acids: CASSPPDRGGNEQFF. The CDR3 region has the DNA TGTGCCAGCAGTCCGCCTGACAGAGGGGGCAATGAGCAGTTCTTC.